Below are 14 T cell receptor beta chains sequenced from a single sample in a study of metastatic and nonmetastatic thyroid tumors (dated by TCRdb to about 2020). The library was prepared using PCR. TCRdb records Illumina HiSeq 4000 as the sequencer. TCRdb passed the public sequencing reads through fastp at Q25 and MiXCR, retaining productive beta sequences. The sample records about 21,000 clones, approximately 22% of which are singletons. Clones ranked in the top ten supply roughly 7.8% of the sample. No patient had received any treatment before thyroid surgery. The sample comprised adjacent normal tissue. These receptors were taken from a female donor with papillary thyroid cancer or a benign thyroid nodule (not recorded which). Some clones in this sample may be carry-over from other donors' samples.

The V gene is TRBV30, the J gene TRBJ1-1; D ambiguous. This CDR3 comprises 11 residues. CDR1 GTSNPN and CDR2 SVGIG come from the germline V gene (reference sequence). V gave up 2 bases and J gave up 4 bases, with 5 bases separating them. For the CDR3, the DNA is TGTGCCTGGAGTTCACCCACTGAAGCTTTCTTT. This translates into CAWSSPTEAFF.

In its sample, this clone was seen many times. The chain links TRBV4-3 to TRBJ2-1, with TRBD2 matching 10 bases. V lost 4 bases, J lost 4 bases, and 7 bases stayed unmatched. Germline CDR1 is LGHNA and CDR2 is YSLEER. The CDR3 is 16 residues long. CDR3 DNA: TGCGCCAGCAGCCGAACTTCTAGCGGGGGTTACAATGAGCAGTTCTTC. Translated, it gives CASSRTSSGGYNEQFF.

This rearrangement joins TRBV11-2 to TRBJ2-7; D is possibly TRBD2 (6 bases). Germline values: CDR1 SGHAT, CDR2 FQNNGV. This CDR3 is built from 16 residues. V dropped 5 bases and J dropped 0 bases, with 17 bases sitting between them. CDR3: CASSATSWTISYEQYF. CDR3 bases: TGTGCCAGCAGCGCAACTAGCTGGACGATCTCCTACGAGCAGTACTTC.

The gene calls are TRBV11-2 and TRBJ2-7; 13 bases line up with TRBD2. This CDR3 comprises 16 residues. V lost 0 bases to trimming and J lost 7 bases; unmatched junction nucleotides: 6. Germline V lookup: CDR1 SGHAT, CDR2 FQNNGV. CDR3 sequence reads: CASSLEPGLAGLEQYF. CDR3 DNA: TGTGCCAGCAGCTTAGAACCGGGACTAGCGGGATTGGAGCAGTACTTC.

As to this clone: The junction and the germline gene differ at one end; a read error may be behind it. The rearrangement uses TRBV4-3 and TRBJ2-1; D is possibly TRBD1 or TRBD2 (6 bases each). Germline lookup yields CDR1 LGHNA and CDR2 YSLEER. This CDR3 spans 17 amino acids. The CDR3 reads CASSQEGGFRGGNEHFF. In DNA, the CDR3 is TGCGCCAGCAGCCAAGAAGGCGGGTTCAGGGGAGGCAATGAGCATTTCTTC.

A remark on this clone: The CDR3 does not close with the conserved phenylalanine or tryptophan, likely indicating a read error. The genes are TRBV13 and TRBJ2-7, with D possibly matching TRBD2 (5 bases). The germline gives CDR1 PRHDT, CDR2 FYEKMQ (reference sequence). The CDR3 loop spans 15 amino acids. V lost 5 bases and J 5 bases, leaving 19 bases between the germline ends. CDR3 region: CASSRLPDLGDEQYL. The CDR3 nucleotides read TGTGCCAGCAGCCGCCTCCCGGACCTCGGGGACGAGCAGTACCTC.

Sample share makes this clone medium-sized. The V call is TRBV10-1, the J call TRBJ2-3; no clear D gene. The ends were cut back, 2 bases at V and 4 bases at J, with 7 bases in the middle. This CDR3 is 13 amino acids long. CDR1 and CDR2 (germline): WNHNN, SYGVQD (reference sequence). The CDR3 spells CASSERAADTQYF. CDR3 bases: TGCGCCAGCAGTGAGAGGGCGGCAGATACGCAGTATTTT.

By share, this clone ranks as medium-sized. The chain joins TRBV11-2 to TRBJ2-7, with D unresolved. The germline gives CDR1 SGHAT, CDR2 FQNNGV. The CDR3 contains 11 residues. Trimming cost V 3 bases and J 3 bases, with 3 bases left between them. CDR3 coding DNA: TGTGCCAGCAGCTTTATCTACGAGCAGTACTTC. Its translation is CASSFIYEQYF. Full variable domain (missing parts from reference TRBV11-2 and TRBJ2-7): EAGVAQSPRYKIIEKRQSVAFWCNPISGHATLYWYQQILGQGPKLLIQFQNNGVVDDSQLPKDRFSAERLKGVDSTLKIQPAKLEDSAVYLCASSFIYEQYFGPGTRLTVT.

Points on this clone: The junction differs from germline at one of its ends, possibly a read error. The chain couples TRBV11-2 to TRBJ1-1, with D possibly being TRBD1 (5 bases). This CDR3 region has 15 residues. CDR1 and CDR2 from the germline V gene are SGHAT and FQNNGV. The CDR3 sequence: CANSLNMGGATEAFF. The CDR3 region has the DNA TGTGCCAACAGCTTAAATATGGGGGGTGCCACTGAAGCTTTCTTT.

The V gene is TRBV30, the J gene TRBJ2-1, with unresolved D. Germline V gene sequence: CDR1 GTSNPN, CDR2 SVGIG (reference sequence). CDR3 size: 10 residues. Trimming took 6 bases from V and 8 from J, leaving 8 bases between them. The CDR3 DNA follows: TGTGCCTGTGGGGTGGATGAGCAGTTCTTC. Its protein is CACGVDEQFF.

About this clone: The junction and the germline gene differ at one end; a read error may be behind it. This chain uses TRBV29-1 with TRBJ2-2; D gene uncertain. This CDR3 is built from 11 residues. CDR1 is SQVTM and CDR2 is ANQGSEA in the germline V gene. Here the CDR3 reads CSVHDTGELFF. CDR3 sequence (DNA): TGCAGCGTCCACGACACTGGGGAGCTGTTTTTT.

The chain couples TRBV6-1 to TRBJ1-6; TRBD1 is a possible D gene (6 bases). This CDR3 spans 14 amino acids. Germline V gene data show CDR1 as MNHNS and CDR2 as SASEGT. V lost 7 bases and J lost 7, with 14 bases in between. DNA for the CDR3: TGTGCCAGCACCACCGGGACACAAAATTCACCCCTCCACTTT. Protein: CASTTGTQNSPLHF.

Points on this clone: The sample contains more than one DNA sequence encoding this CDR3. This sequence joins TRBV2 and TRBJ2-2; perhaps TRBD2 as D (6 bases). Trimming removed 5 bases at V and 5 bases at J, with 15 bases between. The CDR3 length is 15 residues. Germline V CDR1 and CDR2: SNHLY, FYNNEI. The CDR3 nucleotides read TGTGCCAGCAGTCCTCGTACAGGAGGGACCGGGGAGCTGTTTTTT. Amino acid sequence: CASSPRTGGTGELFF.

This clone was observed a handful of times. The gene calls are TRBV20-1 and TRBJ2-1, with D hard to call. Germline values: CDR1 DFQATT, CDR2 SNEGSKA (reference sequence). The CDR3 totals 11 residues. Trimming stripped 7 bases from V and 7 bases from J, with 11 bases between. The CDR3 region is CSVQGGNEQFF. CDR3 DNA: TGCAGTGTACAAGGTGGAAATGAGCAGTTCTTC.